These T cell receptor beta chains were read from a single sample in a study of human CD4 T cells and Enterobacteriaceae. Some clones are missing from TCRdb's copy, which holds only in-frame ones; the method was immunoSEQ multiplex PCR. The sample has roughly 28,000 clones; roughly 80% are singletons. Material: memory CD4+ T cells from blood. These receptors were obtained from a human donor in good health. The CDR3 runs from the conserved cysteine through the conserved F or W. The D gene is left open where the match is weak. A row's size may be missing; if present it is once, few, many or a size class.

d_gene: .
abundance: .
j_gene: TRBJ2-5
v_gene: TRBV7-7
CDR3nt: TGTGCCAGCAGTTCAGGGGGGGCGACGACCCAGTACTTC
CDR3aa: CASSSGGATTQYF

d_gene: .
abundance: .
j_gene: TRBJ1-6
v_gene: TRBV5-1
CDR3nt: TGCGCCAGCCGCGAGCCGGGGGGGAGATCACCCCTCCACTTT
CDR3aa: CASREPGGRSPLHF

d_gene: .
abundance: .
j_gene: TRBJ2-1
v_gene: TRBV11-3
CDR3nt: TGTGCCAGCAGCCCCTTTGATAAAACCTACAATGAGCAGTTCTTC
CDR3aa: CASSPFDKTYNEQFF

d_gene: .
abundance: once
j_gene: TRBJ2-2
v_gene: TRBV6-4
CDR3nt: TGTGCCAGCAGTGACTATTGGGGCACCGGGGAGCTGTTTTTT
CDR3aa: CASSDYWGTGELFF

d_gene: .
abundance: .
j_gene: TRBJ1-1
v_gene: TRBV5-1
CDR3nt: TGCGCCAGCAAGAGGGGCACTGAAGCTTTCTTT
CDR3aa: CASKRGTEAFF

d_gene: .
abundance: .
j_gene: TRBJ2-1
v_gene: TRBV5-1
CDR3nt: TGCGCCAGCTCCCCTGGGGATAGACCGATCCATGAGCAGTTCTTC
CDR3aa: CASSPGDRPIHEQFF

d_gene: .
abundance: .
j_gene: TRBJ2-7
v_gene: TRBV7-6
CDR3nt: TGTGCCACAGCACCGGGACAAGACAGCTCCTACGAGCAGTACTTC
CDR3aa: CATAPGQDSSYEQYF

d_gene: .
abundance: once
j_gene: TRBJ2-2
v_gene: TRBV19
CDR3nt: TGTGCCAGTAGGTCGGCGGGACTTACCGTCGGGGAGCTGTTTTTT
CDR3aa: CASRSAGLTVGELFF

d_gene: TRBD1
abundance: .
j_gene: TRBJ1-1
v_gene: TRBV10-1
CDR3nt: TGCGCCAGCAGCAAACAGGGGGCACGAGAAACTGAAGCTTTCTTT
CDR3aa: CASSKQGARETEAFF

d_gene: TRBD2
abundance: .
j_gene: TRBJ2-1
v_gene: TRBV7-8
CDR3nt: TGTGCCAGCAGCCCTAGCGGGACCTATTACAATGAGCAGTTCTTC
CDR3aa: CASSPSGTYYNEQFF

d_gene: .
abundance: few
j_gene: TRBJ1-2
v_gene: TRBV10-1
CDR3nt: TGCGCCAGCAGCCACGACGGGAACTATGGCTACACCTTC
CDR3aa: CASSHDGNYGYTF

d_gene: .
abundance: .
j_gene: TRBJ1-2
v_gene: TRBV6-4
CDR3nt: TGTGCCAGCAGGCTAACAGCCGCCGGGGGCTACACCTTC
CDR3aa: CASRLTAAGGYTF

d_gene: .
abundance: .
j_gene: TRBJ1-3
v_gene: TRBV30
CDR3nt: TGTGCCTGGAGTGAGGAGGGTTTTGGAAACACCATATATTTT
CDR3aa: CAWSEEGFGNTIYF

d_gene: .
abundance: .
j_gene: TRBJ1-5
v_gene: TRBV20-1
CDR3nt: TGCAGTGCTAGAGTCCCCGGGACGCTGCATTTT
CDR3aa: CSARVPGTLHF

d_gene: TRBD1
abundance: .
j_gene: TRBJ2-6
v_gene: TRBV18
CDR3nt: TGTGCCAGCTCACCAATGACAGGGGCTCTCTCTGGGGCCAACGTCCTGACTTTC
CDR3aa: CASSPMTGALSGANVLTF

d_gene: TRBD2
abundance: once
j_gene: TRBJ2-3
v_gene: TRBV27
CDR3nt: TGTGCCAGCAGTTGGGGACTACTCACAGATACGCAGTATTTT
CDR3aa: CASSWGLLTDTQYF

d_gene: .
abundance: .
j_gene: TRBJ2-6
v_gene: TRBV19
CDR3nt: TGTGCCAGTAAGGAGGTCGCGCAAGGGGCCAACGTCCTGACTTTC
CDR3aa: CASKEVAQGANVLTF

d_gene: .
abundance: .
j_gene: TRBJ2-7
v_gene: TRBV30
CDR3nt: TGTGCCTGGACCCAGAAGTACGAGCAGTACTTC
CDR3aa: CAWTQKYEQYF